This T cell receptor (beta chain) comes out of a study of control samples from healthy donors and cancer patients. The V gene's germline CDR1 is MGHRA and CDR2 YSYEKL. Trimming took off 3 bases at V and 5 bases at J, with 11 bases between the two ends. The CDR3 totals 14 residues. Assay: immunoSEQ multiplex PCR; the TCRdb copy retains only in-frame clones and omits some. The table records 150,000 to 200,000 clones, approximately 91% of them present only once. This TCR was recovered from a woman in her thirties or forties in good health. This chain joins TRBV4-1 and TRBJ2-1, with D hard to call. The sequenced sample was blood. CDR3 protein: CASSQGNPNNEQFF. In DNA form, the CDR3 reads TGCGCCAGCAGCCAGGGAAATCCGAACAATGAGCAGTTCTTC.